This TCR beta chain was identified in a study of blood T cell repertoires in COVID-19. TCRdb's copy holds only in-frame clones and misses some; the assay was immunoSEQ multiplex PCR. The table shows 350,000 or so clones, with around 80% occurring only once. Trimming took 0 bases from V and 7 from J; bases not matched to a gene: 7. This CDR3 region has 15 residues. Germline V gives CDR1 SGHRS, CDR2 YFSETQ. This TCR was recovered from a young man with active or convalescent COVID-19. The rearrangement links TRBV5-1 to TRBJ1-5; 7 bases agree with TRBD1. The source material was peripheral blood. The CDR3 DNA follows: TGCGCCAGCAGCTTGGGACAGGGCTTTGGGCAGCCCCAGCATTTT. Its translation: CASSLGQGFGQPQHF.